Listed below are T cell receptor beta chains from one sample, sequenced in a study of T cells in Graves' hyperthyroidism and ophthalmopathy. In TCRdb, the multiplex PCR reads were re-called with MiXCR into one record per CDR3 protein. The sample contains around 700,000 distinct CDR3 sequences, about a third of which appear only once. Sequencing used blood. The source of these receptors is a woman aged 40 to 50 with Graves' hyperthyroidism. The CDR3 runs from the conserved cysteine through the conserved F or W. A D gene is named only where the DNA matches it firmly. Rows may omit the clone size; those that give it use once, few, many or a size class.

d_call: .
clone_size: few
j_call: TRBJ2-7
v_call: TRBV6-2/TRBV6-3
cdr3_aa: CASSTPRQIYEQYF
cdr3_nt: TGTGCCAGCAGTACCCCAAGGCAGATCTACGAGCAGTACTTC

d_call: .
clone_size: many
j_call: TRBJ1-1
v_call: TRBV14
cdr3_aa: CASSPTRDPGFF
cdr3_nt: TGTGCCAGCAGCCCTACGAGGGACCCGGGGTTCTTT

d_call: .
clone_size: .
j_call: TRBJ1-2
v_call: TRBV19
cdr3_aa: CASSLPPGPGGYTF
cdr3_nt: TGTGCCAGTAGTCTCCCTCCAGGGCCTGGGGGCTACACCTTC

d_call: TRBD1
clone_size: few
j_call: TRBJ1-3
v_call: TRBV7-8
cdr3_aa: CASSPDRGRNTIYF
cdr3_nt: TGTGCCAGCAGCCCCGACAGGGGCAGAAACACCATATATTTT

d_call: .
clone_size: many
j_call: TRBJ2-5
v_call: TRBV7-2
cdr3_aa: CASSSSQTPETQYF
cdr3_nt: TGTGCCAGCAGCTCATCCCAAACCCCCGAGACCCAGTACTTC

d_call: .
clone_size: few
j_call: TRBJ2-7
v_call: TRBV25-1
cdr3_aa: CASGGDRGGLEQYF
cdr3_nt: TGTGCCAGCGGCGGGGATAGGGGGGGCCTCGAGCAGTACTTC

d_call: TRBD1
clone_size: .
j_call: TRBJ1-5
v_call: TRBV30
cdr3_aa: CAWSKPGTGERQPQHF
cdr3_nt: TGTGCCTGGAGTAAGCCTGGGACAGGGGAGAGGCAGCCCCAGCATTTT

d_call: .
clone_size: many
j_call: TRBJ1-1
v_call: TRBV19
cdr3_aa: CATRGAGVTEAFF
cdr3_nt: TGTGCCACTCGCGGAGCAGGGGTCACTGAAGCTTTCTTT

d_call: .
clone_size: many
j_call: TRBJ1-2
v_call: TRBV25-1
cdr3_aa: CASSEDWGNYGYTF
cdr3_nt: TGTGCCAGCAGTGAAGATTGGGGGAACTATGGCTACACCTTC

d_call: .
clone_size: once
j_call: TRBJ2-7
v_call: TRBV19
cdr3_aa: CASSALRDNYEQYF
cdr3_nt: TGTGCCAGTAGTGCTCTCCGGGACAACTACGAGCAGTACTTC

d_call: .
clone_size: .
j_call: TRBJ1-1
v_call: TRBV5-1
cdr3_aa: CTSSWRGGSRDTEAFF
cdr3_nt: TGCACCAGCAGCTGGCGAGGGGGATCAAGGGACACTGAAGCTTTCTTT

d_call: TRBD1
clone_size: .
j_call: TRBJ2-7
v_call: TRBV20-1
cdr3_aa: CSAFPGGAGGSREQYF
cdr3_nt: TGCAGTGCTTTCCCGGGTGGGGCAGGGGGCTCAAGGGAGCAGTACTTC

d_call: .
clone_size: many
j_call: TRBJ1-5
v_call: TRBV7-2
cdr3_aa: CASRISVSQPQHF
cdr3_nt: TGTGCCAGCAGGATTAGCGTTAGTCAGCCCCAGCATTTT

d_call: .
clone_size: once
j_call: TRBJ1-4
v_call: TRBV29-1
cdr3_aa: CSQARRPTGKLFF
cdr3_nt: TGCAGCCAGGCCCGACGACCCACGGGAAAACTGTTTTTT

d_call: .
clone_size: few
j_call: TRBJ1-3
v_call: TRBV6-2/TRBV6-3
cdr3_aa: CASSSGLSGNTIYF
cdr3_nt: TGTGCCAGCAGTAGCGGTCTCTCTGGAAACACCATATATTTT

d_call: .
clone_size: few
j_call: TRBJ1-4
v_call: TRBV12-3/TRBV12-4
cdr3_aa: CATTGQVNEKLFF
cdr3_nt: TGTGCCACAACGGGACAAGTAAATGAAAAACTGTTTTTT

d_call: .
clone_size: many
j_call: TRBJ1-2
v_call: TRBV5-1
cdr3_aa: CASSLKRSYGYTF
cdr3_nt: TGTGCCAGCAGCTTAAAAAGAAGCTATGGCTACACCTTC

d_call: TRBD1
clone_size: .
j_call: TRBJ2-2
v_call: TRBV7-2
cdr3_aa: CASSLVGQGFPGELFF
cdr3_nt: TGTGCCAGCAGCTTAGTGGGACAGGGGTTTCCCGGGGAGCTGTTTTTT

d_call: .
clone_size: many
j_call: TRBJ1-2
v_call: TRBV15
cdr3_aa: CATSPPGGGNYGYTF
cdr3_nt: TGTGCCACCAGCCCCCCCGGCGGGGGAAACTATGGCTACACCTTC

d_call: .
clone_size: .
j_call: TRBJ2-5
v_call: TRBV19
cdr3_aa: CASSSMGKETQYF
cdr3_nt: TGTGCCAGTAGTTCTATGGGAAAAGAGACCCAGTACTTC

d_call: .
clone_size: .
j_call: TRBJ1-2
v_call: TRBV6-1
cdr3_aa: CASSANRESHGYTF
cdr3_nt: TGTGCCAGCAGTGCCAACAGGGAGAGTCATGGCTACACCTTC

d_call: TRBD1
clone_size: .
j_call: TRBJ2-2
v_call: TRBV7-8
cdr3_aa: CASSLRSPGQGIVTGELFF
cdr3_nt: TGTGCCAGCAGCCTCCGATCTCCGGGACAGGGTATTGTCACCGGGGAGCTGTTTTTT

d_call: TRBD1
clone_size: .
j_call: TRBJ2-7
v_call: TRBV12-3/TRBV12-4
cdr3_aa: CASSSWTGDYYEQYF
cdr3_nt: TGTGCCAGCAGTTCTTGGACAGGGGATTACTACGAGCAGTACTTC

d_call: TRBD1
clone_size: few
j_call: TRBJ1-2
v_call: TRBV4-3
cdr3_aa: CASSQGGADRGYGYTF
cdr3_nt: TGCGCCAGCAGCCAGGGGGGGGCTGACAGGGGATATGGCTACACCTTC

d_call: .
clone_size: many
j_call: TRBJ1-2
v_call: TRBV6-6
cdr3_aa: CATGTWDGYTF
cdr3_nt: TGTGCCACCGGGACGTGGGATGGCTACACCTTC

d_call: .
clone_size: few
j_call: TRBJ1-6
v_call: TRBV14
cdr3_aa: CASSQGFRLGSPLHF
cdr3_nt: TGTGCCAGCAGCCAAGGGTTCAGGCTAGGTTCACCCCTCCACTTT

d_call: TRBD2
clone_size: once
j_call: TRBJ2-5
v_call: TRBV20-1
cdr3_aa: CSAMGLAGGRMEETQYF
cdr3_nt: TGCAGTGCTATGGGGCTAGCGGGGGGTCGGATGGAAGAGACCCAGTACTTC

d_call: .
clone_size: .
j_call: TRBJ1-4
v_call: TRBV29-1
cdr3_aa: CSHLRGAINEKLFF
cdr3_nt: TGCAGCCACCTTCGAGGGGCCATTAATGAAAAACTGTTTTTT

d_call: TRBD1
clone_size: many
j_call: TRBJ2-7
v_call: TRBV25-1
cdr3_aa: CASSDPWGQGLYEQYF
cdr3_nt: TGTGCCAGCAGTGACCCCTGGGGACAGGGGCTATACGAGCAGTACTTC

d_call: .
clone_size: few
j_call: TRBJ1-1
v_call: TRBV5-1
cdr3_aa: CASSLEGQKAFF
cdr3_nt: TGCGCCAGCAGCTTGGAAGGACAGAAAGCTTTCTTT

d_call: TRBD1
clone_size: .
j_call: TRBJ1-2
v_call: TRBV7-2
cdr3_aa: CASSQPGDRGNDGYTF
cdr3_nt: TGTGCCAGCAGCCAACCAGGGGACAGGGGCAATGATGGCTACACCTTC

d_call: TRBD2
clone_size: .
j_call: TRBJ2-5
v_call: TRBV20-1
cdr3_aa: CSGLGLAGKETQYF
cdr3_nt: TGCAGTGGGCTGGGGCTAGCGGGGAAAGAGACCCAGTACTTC

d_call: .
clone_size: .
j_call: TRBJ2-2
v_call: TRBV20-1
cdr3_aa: CSDQRDTGELFF
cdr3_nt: TGCAGTGACCAGCGGGACACCGGGGAGCTGTTTTTT

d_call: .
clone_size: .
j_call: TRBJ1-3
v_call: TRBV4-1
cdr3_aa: CASSQDLTGPGNTIYF
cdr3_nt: TGCGCCAGCAGCCAAGATTTGACAGGACCAGGAAACACCATATATTTT

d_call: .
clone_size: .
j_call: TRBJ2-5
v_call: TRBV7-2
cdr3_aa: CASSLAGTRRF
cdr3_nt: TGTGCCAGCAGCTTAGCGGGGACCAGGAGATTC